This TCR beta chain was recovered during a study of cytomegalovirus exposure and HLA in healthy donors. Study-wide findings and caveats: With further analysis later on, most CMV-associated TCR beta chains appeared HLA-restricted.

The CDR3 covers 15 residues. Germline V gives CDR1 MNHNY, CDR2 SVGAGI (reference sequence). The primer mix had 60 Vbeta and 13 Jbeta primers. Sequenced by immunoSEQ multiplex PCR; TCRdb stores in-frame clones only, minus some. The sample has 150,000 to 200,000 clones; 82% are singletons. As for this clone: Its target is not known.

The TCR was taken from a girl aged 10 to 17 in good health and CMV-seropositive. This rearrangement joins TRBV6-6 to TRBJ2-5; TRBD1 agrees at 7 bases. TRBJ2-7 matches the DNA end more closely, so the J call is doubtful. The sequenced sample consisted of PBMCs. The CDR3 loop is CASNVGGTVAYEQYF. DNA of the CDR3: TGTGCCAGCAATGTTGGTGGGACAGTGGCCTACGAGCAGTACTTC.